This T cell receptor beta chain was sequenced in a study of somatic mutations in cytotoxic T cells in rheumatoid arthritis. Study outcomes and limitations: It was found that CD8+ T-cell clonality in rheumatoid arthritis patients did not differ significantly from that in age-matched healthy controls. There were 8 of 65 patients in whom the largest CD8+ clone exceeded 20% of CD8+ cells.

The CDR3 has 16 amino acids. Germline V gene data show CDR1 as SGHTS and CDR2 as YDEGEE. Deletions cut 5 bases from V and 4 bases from J, with 22 bases between. Measured with immunoSEQ multiplex PCR; TCRdb has only the in-frame clones, and not every one. The sample contains about 3,000 clones, 92% of which appear only once. Positive magnetic bead selection separated CD4+ and CD8+ cells, and flow cytometry confirmed purity. Only a few counts were recorded for this clone. Its antigen is currently unknown. This clonotype originated in a woman aged 18-30 years with rheumatoid arthritis. Sample: CD8+ T cells sorted from blood. The chain employs TRBV5-8 and TRBJ2-7, with D perhaps TRBD2 (6 bases). The CDR3 loop is CASSFDSGKGRYEQYF. The DNA of the CDR3 is TGTGCCAGCAGTTTTGATAGCGGTAAGGGTCGGTACGAGCAGTACTTC. The variable domain in full, with the rest retrieved from reference TRBV5-8 and TRBJ2-7, is EAGVTQSPTHLIKTRGQQATLRCSPISGHTSVYWYQQALGLGLQFLLWYDEGEERNRGNFPPRFSGRQFPNYSSELNVNALELEDSALYLCASSFDSGKGRYEQYFGPGTRLTVT.